Listed below are T cell receptor beta chains from one sample, sequenced in a study of blood T cell repertoires in COVID-19. Method: immunoSEQ multiplex PCR; TCRdb's copy keeps in-frame clones and lacks some. Of roughly 160,000 clones listed, under 95% were seen once; the top ten hold about 5%. Sequenced: peripheral blood. Receptor source: a young man with COVID-19, enrolled during active disease. Each CDR3 is given with its conserved first and last residue. A D gene is named only where the DNA matches it firmly. For some rows the clone size is stated as once, few or many, or as a class when expanded; others skip it.

D gene	V gene	J gene	clone size	CDR3 protein	CDR3 DNA
NA	TRBV28	TRBJ1-2	NA	CASSAPGRRPGGYGYTF	TGTGCCAGCAGTGCTCCCGGTCGACGCCCGGGTGGCTATGGCTACACCTTC
TRBD1	TRBV27	TRBJ2-2	NA	CASSLGDRGTTGELFF	TGTGCCAGCAGCTTAGGGGACAGGGGGACGACCGGGGAGCTGTTTTTT
NA	TRBV7-2	TRBJ2-2	NA	CASSPGIVTGELFF	TGTGCCAGCAGCCCCGGGATAGTCACCGGGGAGCTGTTTTTT
TRBD1	TRBV5-4	TRBJ1-1	NA	CASSKPGQGNTEAFF	TGTGCCAGCAGCAAACCGGGACAGGGGAACACTGAAGCTTTCTTT
TRBD2	TRBV4-1	TRBJ2-1	NA	CASSQAGAGPTMLSYNEQFF	TGCGCCAGCAGCCAAGCGGGAGCGGGACCCACTATGCTATCCTACAATGAGCAGTTCTTC
NA	TRBV28	TRBJ2-7	NA	CASSDPRVYEQYF	TGTGCCAGCAGTGACCCCAGGGTCTACGAGCAGTACTTC
TRBD2	TRBV28	TRBJ2-2	NA	CASSLGRRYISGSHTGELFF	TGTGCCAGCAGTTTAGGTCGCAGATACATTAGCGGGAGTCACACCGGGGAGCTGTTTTTT
NA	TRBV20-1	TRBJ2-7	NA	CSAPLVGVEYF	TGCAGTGCTCCCCTGGTAGGGGTGGAGTACTTC
NA	TRBV4-1	TRBJ2-7	NA	CASSQVRGSYEQYF	TGCGCCAGCAGCCAAGTCCGGGGATCTTACGAGCAGTACTTC
NA	TRBV28	TRBJ2-7	once	CASSLSAQGGHEQYF	TGTGCCAGCAGTTTATCCGCCCAGGGCGGCCACGAGCAGTACTTC
NA	TRBV28	TRBJ1-2	NA	CASIGPNYGYTF	TGTGCCAGCATTGGCCCTAACTATGGCTACACCTTC
NA	TRBV28	TRBJ1-1	NA	CASSLLSGGNTEAFF	TGTGCCAGCAGTTTATTATCGGGAGGGAACACTGAAGCTTTCTTT
NA	TRBV7-8	TRBJ1-5	few	CASSLGTPRGSNQPQHF	TGTGCCAGCAGCTTAGGGACACCGCGCGGAAGCAATCAGCCCCAGCATTTT
TRBD2	TRBV7-9	TRBJ2-1	NA	CASSLAITAGGEQFF	TGTGCCAGCAGCTTAGCTATTACGGCGGGAGGGGAGCAGTTCTTC
TRBD2	TRBV2	TRBJ2-3	NA	CASSGLAGVVTDTQYF	TGTGCCAGCAGTGGATTAGCGGGAGTGGTCACAGATACGCAGTATTTT
NA	TRBV7-8	TRBJ1-2	NA	CASSLVGGGYTF	TGTGCCAGCAGCTTAGTCGGGGGTGGCTACACCTTC
TRBD1	TRBV27	TRBJ2-7	NA	CASSAQGYEQYF	TGTGCCAGCAGTGCACAGGGGTACGAGCAGTACTTC
NA	TRBV3-1/TRBV3-2	TRBJ2-4	NA	CASSQVTSTKNIQYF	TGTGCCAGCAGCCAAGTAACGTCCACTAAAAACATTCAGTACTTC
NA	TRBV11-2	TRBJ2-7	NA	CASSFSGEQYF	TGTGCCAGCAGCTTTTCGGGGGAGCAGTACTTC
TRBD2	TRBV2	TRBJ2-5	NA	CASSDTSGRAQETQYF	TGTGCCAGCAGCGATACTAGCGGGAGGGCCCAGGAGACCCAGTACTTC
NA	TRBV14	TRBJ1-2	NA	CASSQEPGGVGGYTF	TGTGCCAGCAGCCAAGAGCCGGGCGGGGTCGGCGGCTACACCTTC
NA	TRBV11-2	TRBJ2-1	NA	CASSLEPVNEQFF	TGTGCCAGCAGCTTAGAGCCAGTAAATGAGCAGTTCTTC
NA	TRBV9	TRBJ2-5	once	CASSPRVSRETQYF	TGTGCCAGCAGCCCCAGGGTCTCGCGGGAGACCCAGTACTTC
TRBD1	TRBV2	TRBJ1-2	NA	CASSTGTGNNYGYTF	TGTGCCAGCAGTACTGGGACAGGTAATAACTATGGCTACACCTTC
NA	TRBV19	TRBJ2-1	NA	CASSKRSGNEQFF	TGTGCCAGTAGTAAGAGATCAGGGAATGAGCAGTTCTTC
TRBD1	TRBV5-1	TRBJ1-1	NA	CASSLIGLGQGTFF	TGCGCCAGCAGCTTAATCGGGTTGGGACAGGGAACTTTCTTT
TRBD2	TRBV19	TRBJ2-1	NA	CASSSGLADISYNEQFF	TGTGCCAGTAGTTCGGGACTAGCAGATATCTCCTACAATGAGCAGTTCTTC
NA	TRBV5-6	TRBJ1-4	NA	CASSRTVATNEKLLF	TGTGCCAGCAGCCGGACAGTTGCAACTAATGAAAAACTGCTTTTT
TRBD2	TRBV28	TRBJ2-3	NA	CASSLSARYGRAVDTQYF	TGTGCCAGCAGTTTATCCGCGAGGTACGGGAGGGCCGTAGATACGCAGTATTTT
NA	TRBV4-2	TRBJ2-7	NA	CASSQKRGYEQYF	TGTGCCAGCAGCCAAAAAAGGGGGTACGAGCAGTACTTC
NA	TRBV19	TRBJ1-5	NA	CASSVQGLEQPQHF	TGTGCCAGTAGTGTACAGGGTCTAGAGCAGCCCCAGCATTTT
TRBD2	TRBV14	TRBJ2-1	few	CASSQDGLGLAANEQFF	TGTGCCAGCAGCCAAGATGGCCTCGGACTAGCGGCAAATGAGCAGTTCTTC
NA	TRBV7-2	TRBJ2-1	few	CASSSLGTRYNEQFF	TGTGCCAGCAGCTCTTTAGGGACACGTTACAATGAGCAGTTCTTC
TRBD2	TRBV28	TRBJ2-7	NA	CASSPLGAGRAYEQYF	TGTGCCAGCAGTCCCCTTGGGGCCGGGAGGGCCTACGAGCAGTACTTC
TRBD2	TRBV28	TRBJ2-1	NA	CASKLGGSSYNEQFF	TGTGCCAGCAAGCTCGGCGGGAGTTCCTACAATGAGCAGTTCTTC
TRBD1	TRBV27	TRBJ2-1	NA	CATQDRGGGEQFF	TGTGCCACCCAGGACAGGGGTGGTGGTGAGCAGTTCTTC
NA	TRBV21-1	TRBJ1-2	NA	CASSIRAYYGYTF	TGTGCCAGCAGCATCAGGGCGTACTATGGCTACACCTTC
NA	TRBV9	TRBJ2-7	NA	CASSVAGESYEQYF	TGTGCCAGCAGCGTAGCGGGAGAATCCTACGAGCAGTACTTC
TRBD1	TRBV5-4	TRBJ2-7	NA	CASSGRDRHFAEQYF	TGTGCCAGCAGCGGCCGGGACAGACACTTCGCCGAGCAGTACTTC
TRBD2	TRBV6-2/TRBV6-3	TRBJ2-1	NA	CASSYSLGLAGGSLYNEQFF	TGTGCCAGCAGTTACTCGCTCGGGTTAGCGGGAGGGTCCCTTTACAATGAGCAGTTCTTC
NA	TRBV2	TRBJ1-1	NA	CASEGGHTEAFF	TGTGCCAGCGAAGGGGGACACACTGAAGCTTTCTTT
TRBD2	TRBV6-5	TRBJ2-1	NA	CASSRTSGDYNEQFF	TGTGCCAGCAGCCGAACTAGCGGAGATTACAATGAGCAGTTCTTC